Shown below are 29 T cell receptor beta chains from a single sample sequenced in a study of cytomegalovirus exposure and HLA in healthy donors. 60 Vbeta and 13 Jbeta primers were used in PCR. The repertoire was sequenced with immunoSEQ multiplex PCR; TCRdb's copy has only in-frame clones and lacks some. The sample records 85,000 to 100,000 clones, roughly 80% being singletons. Input material: PBMCs. All receptors come from a man in his forties or fifties in good health and CMV-seropositive.

The chain carries TRBV6-5 and TRBJ1-2, with TRBD1 identical over 8 bases. J gave up 4 bases and V 4 bases, and 2 bases lay outside the gene matches. This CDR3 has 13 amino acids. From germline, CDR1 is MNHEY and CDR2 SVGAGI. CDR3 amino acids: CASSLDRVYGYTF. CDR3 DNA sequence: TGTGCCAGCAGTTTGGACAGGGTCTATGGCTACACCTTC.

V is TRBV5-1 and J is TRBJ2-7, with 7 bases identical to TRBD2. Germline trimming cut 2 bases from V and 11 bases from J; bases unmatched to any gene: 13. Looked up from germline, CDR1 is SGHRS and CDR2 is YFSETQ. The CDR3 spans 14 residues. This chain's CDR3 is CASSFSSGGRLEYF. The CDR3 DNA reads TGCGCCAGCAGCTTCTCCAGCGGCGGGAGATTGGAGTACTTC.

The chain links TRBV7-8 to TRBJ2-3; 7 bases are shared with TRBD2. V gave up 7 bases and J gave up 0 bases; unmatched junction bases: 10. The CDR3 runs to 16 residues. CDR1 SGHVS and CDR2 FQNEAQ come from the germline V gene. DNA of the CDR3: TGTGCCAGCACCGCTCTAGCGGAGCCTAGCACAGATACGCAGTATTTT. Translated, it gives CASTALAEPSTDTQYF.

Worth noting for this clone: Germline is not matched at one junction end, which may reflect a read error. This sequence joins TRBV29-1 and TRBJ2-7; 8 nucleotides align to TRBD1. The CDR3 is made up of 13 amino acids. In germline, CDR1 is SQVTM, CDR2 ANQGSEA. The chain's CDR3 is CSVGQARSYGQYF. CDR3 sequence (DNA): TGCAGCGTGGGACAGGCCCGCTCCTACGGGCAGTACTTC.

J is TRBJ1-2 and V is TRBV7-3; TRBD1 matches 10 bases. Per the germline V gene, CDR1 is SGHTA and CDR2 is FQGTGA. The CDR3 sequence is 18 residues long. V lost 5 bases, J lost 5 bases, and 17 bases stayed unmatched. CDR3 region: CASSRRRDRGATRYGYTF. CDR3 sequence (DNA): TGTGCCAGCAGCCGCCGGCGGGACAGGGGTGCCACTAGGTATGGCTACACCTTC.

The J gene is TRBJ2-7, the V gene TRBV9, with 7 bases fitting TRBD1. CDR3 length: 14 amino acids. After removal of 3 bases from V and 2 bases from J, the junction contained 5 bases not matched to a gene. Germline V CDR1 and CDR2: SGDLS, YYNGEE. The CDR3 DNA sequence: TGTGCCAGCAGCGCGACAGGGATGGCCTACGAGCAGTACTTC. It yields the protein CASSATGMAYEQYF.

This clone was detected only a few times. The V gene is TRBV4-3, the J gene TRBJ1-5, with a weak D call TRBD1 (6 bases). V dropped 5 bases and J dropped 2 bases, with 7 bases sitting between them. CDR3 length equals 13 residues. CDR1 is LGHNA and CDR2 is YSLEER in the germline V gene. The CDR3 sequence: CASSNRGNQPQHF. The DNA for the CDR3 is TGCGCCAGCAGCAACAGGGGCAATCAGCCCCAGCATTTT.

This clone was recorded a few times. The CDR3 DNA reads TGTGCCACCAGCAGAGGTGGACAGGGGGCAAATAATTCACCCCTCCACTTT. Encoded protein: CATSRGGQGANNSPLHF. The chain couples TRBV15 to TRBJ1-6; 11 bases fit TRBD1. The CDR3 sequence is 17 residues long. In germline, CDR1 is LNHNV, CDR2 YYDKDF (reference sequence). V shed 1 base, J shed 5 bases, and the junction held 4 bases outside the gene matches.

The chain combines TRBV19 with TRBJ1-1; D is unclear. This CDR3 spans 14 amino acids. Germline V gene lookup returns CDR1 LNHDA and CDR2 SQIVND (reference sequence). Trimming removed 3 bases from V and 0 bases from J, with 8 bases in between. The CDR3 sequence: CASSIGDLNTEAFF. CDR3 sequence (DNA): TGTGCCAGTAGTATCGGAGACCTGAACACTGAAGCTTTCTTT.

The chain combines TRBV5-6 with TRBJ1-6; TRBD1 might be the D (5 bases). Per the germline V gene, CDR1 is SGHDT and CDR2 is YYEEEE. Trimming stripped 4 bases from V and 8 bases from J, with 7 bases between. The CDR3 is 12 amino acids. The CDR3 region is CASSPRDSPLHF. Here the CDR3 DNA reads TGTGCCAGCAGCCCCAGGGATTCACCCCTCCACTTT.

The gene calls are TRBV5-6 and TRBJ1-1; D gene uncertain. V shed 0 bases and J shed 1 base, with 4 bases lying between them. This CDR3 spans 13 amino acids. Germline V CDR1 and CDR2: SGHDT, YYEEEE. CDR3 DNA sequence: TGTGCCAGCAGCTTGGTTCGGAACACTGAAGCTTTCTTT. Translation: CASSLVRNTEAFF.

This chain joins TRBV18 and TRBJ2-7; D is unclear. The germline gives CDR1 KGHSH, CDR2 LQKENI. CDR3 size: 13 residues. The V gene lost 0 bases and the J gene lost 6 bases, with 9 bases spanning the gap. CDR3 loop: CASSPPLVAEQYF. CDR3 sequence (DNA): TGTGCCAGCTCACCACCATTGGTGGCCGAGCAGTACTTC.

V usage is TRBV12-5 and J usage is TRBJ1-1, with D unresolved. Germline V gene lookup returns CDR1 LGHNT and CDR2 FRNRAP. The CDR3 consists of 14 residues. V dropped 3 bases and J dropped 2 bases, with 10 bases sitting between them. DNA for the CDR3: TGTGCTAGTGGTTTTCCGACGGGAAACACTGAAGCTTTCTTT. This encodes CASGFPTGNTEAFF.

The sample holds a few counts of this clone. CDR3 DNA sequence: TGCGCCAGCAGCTTGGGGACTAGAGGTAGCACCGGGGAGCTGTTTTTT. Translating it yields CASSLGTRGSTGELFF. The chain couples TRBV5-1 to TRBJ2-2, with 7 bases identical to TRBD2. This CDR3 is 16 amino acids long. After removal of 0 bases from V and 4 bases from J, the junction contained 6 bases not matched to a gene. The germline CDR1 and CDR2 sequences are SGHRS and YFSETQ.

The gene calls are TRBV27 and TRBJ1-1; 8 nucleotides line up with TRBD1. Trimming cost V 6 bases and J 6 bases; bases outside gene matches: 12. CDR1 and CDR2 (germline): MNHEY, SMNVEV (reference sequence). The CDR3 sequence is 15 residues long. The CDR3 reads CASRTGGGGWAEAFF. In nucleotides, the CDR3 is TGTGCCAGCAGAACAGGGGGGGGCGGGTGGGCTGAAGCTTTCTTT.

This chain links TRBV29-1 with TRBJ2-7, with 9 bases fitting TRBD1. From germline, CDR1 is SQVTM and CDR2 ANQGSEA. Germline trimming cut 0 bases from V and 0 bases from J; bases unmatched to any gene: 9. CDR3 length: 17 amino acids. CDR3 bases: TGCAGCGTTGAAGATAGCCCCGGGACAGGGTTCTCCTACGAGCAGTACTTC. Its protein product is CSVEDSPGTGFSYEQYF.

This clone was found once. The V call is TRBV7-2, the J call TRBJ1-5; D perhaps matches TRBD1 (6 bases). In germline, CDR1 is SGHTA, CDR2 FQGNSA. The germline V and J ends were trimmed by 6 bases and 0 bases, with 12 bases remaining between them. This CDR3 comprises 15 residues. The CDR3 is CASSPQGSSNQPQHF. The CDR3 DNA sequence: TGTGCCAGCAGTCCGCAGGGGTCTAGCAATCAGCCCCAGCATTTT.

Notes on this clone: A read error may account for a junction end that differs from germline. The chain employs TRBV7-7 and TRBJ2-7; 9 bases agree with TRBD1. Germline V gives CDR1 SSHAT, CDR2 FNYEAQ (reference sequence). The CDR3 runs to 15 residues. The CDR3: CASSLGQGPLNEQYF. DNA for the CDR3: TGTGCTAGCAGCCTGGGACAGGGACCGCTAAACGAGCAGTACTTC.

The chain has TRBV13 and TRBJ1-2, with D possibly matching TRBD1 (6 bases). The CDR3 runs to 14 residues. Germline V gene sequence: CDR1 PRHDT, CDR2 FYEKMQ (reference sequence). V was pared by 4 bases and J by 3 bases, with 12 bases between. The CDR3 DNA reads as TGTGCCAGCAGCTCAGGGGCAGGGGACTATGGCTACACCTTC. Encoded protein: CASSSGAGDYGYTF.

This chain links TRBV10-1 with TRBJ2-2; D possibly corresponds to TRBD1 (6 bases). Germline V gene sequence: CDR1 WNHNN, CDR2 SYGVQD (reference sequence). Trimming took 6 bases from V and 1 from J, leaving 9 bases between them. There are 14 residues in the CDR3. The CDR3 reads CASSGTLNTGELFF. For the CDR3, the DNA is TGCGCCAGCAGCGGGACACTGAACACCGGGGAGCTGTTTTTT.

The chain has TRBV5-6 and TRBJ2-5, with D possibly being TRBD2 (5 bases). The germline V and J ends were trimmed by 4 bases and 4 bases, with 11 bases remaining between them. Germline CDR1 SGHDT, CDR2 YYEEEE. The CDR3 runs to 13 residues. The CDR3 reads CASSVRGPETQYF. Written as DNA, the CDR3 is TGTGCCAGCAGCGTCAGAGGGCCAGAGACCCAGTACTTC.

The chain recombines TRBV28 with TRBJ1-2; D gene ambiguous. The V end was cut by 3 bases, the J end by 0 bases, with 5 bases between. CDR1 is MDHEN, CDR2 SYDVKM, per germline. This CDR3 spans 13 amino acids. The CDR3 region has the DNA TGTGCCAGCAGTTTCCTCCCTAACTATGGCTACACCTTC. Protein sequence: CASSFLPNYGYTF.

A few counts support this clone. V is TRBV4-2 and J is TRBJ2-1; perhaps TRBD2 as D (6 bases). The V end was cut by 0 bases, the J end by 4 bases, with 13 bases between. This CDR3 comprises 16 residues. Per the germline V gene, CDR1 is LGHNA and CDR2 is YNFKEQ. The CDR3 reads CASSQDYAGSYNEQFF. In DNA, the CDR3 is TGTGCCAGCAGCCAAGATTACGCGGGGTCGTACAATGAGCAGTTCTTC.

This rearrangement joins TRBV7-2 to TRBJ2-7; D is undetermined. CDR1 and CDR2 (germline): SGHTA, FQGNSA. V lost 3 bases to trimming and J lost 2 bases, with 8 bases between them. The CDR3 is made up of 13 amino acids. The CDR3, as DNA: TGTGCCAGCAGCTTCCCAGTGACCTACGAGCAGTACTTC. Amino acids: CASSFPVTYEQYF.

The table lists this clone with a few counts. The V gene is TRBV23-1, the J gene TRBJ1-6; TRBD1 agrees at 9 bases. TRBV23-1 is given ORF status, its function remaining uncertain. The CDR3 covers 17 residues. V shed 3 bases, J shed 10 bases, and the junction held 13 bases outside the gene matches. The DNA for the CDR3 is TGCGCCAGCAGTCATTCTTCCGGGACAGGGCCTCGGTCACCCCTCCACTTT. Amino acid sequence: CASSHSSGTGPRSPLHF.

This clone turned up a few times. This chain connects TRBV4-3 to TRBJ2-2; D might be TRBD1 (5 bases). V lost 4 bases and J 5 bases, leaving 20 bases between the germline ends. Germline CDR1 and CDR2: LGHNA and YSLEER. The CDR3 sequence is 17 residues long. The CDR3 DNA sequence: TGCGCCAGCAGCCCCGGAATGGGGCAGGGCACGACCGGGGAGCTGTTTTTT. It codes for CASSPGMGQGTTGELFF.

DNA of the CDR3: TGTGCCAGCAGCCCCGGGGGGGCTCGCGATGGCTACACCTTC. It translates to CASSPGGARDGYTF. The chain couples TRBV7-9 to TRBJ1-2, with TRBD1 as a possible D gene (6 bases). The germline V gene encodes CDR1 SEHNR and CDR2 FQNEAQ (reference sequence). V lost 5 bases and J lost 6, with 16 bases in between. The CDR3 covers 14 residues.

V is TRBV27 and J is TRBJ1-1; D gene ambiguous. With 4 bases removed from V and 4 bases from J, the gap between germline ends came to 13 bases. The CDR3 is made up of 14 amino acids. The germline V gene has CDR1 MNHEY and CDR2 SMNVEV (reference sequence). The CDR3: CASSSRGRITEAFF. CDR3 nucleotide sequence: TGTGCCAGCAGTTCTCGGGGAAGGATCACTGAAGCTTTCTTT.

This clone was seen a few times. The J gene is TRBJ2-7, the V gene TRBV2; 13 bases line up with TRBD2. The germline CDR1 and CDR2 sequences are SNHLY and FYNNEI. The CDR3 covers 17 residues. With V trimmed by 8 bases and J by 1 base, 11 bases remained unmatched. CDR3 sequence reads: CASVGKGTSGISYEQYF. The CDR3 nucleotides are TGTGCCAGCGTAGGGAAGGGGACTAGCGGGATATCCTACGAGCAGTACTTC.